The 12 T cell receptor beta chains below come from one sample, sequenced in a study of blood T cell repertoires in COVID-19. TCRdb keeps only in-frame clones here, not all; method: immunoSEQ multiplex PCR. The sample consists of 42,000 or so clones, about 88% of them appearing once. Sequenced: peripheral blood. The receptors derive from a human donor in a cohort sampled during active COVID-19.

This clone was picked up one time. The chain joins TRBV13 to TRBJ1-2, with 9 bases matching TRBD1. The ends lost 1 base at V and 3 bases at J; junction bases unmatched: 3. CDR3 size: 15 residues. Germline V gene lookup returns CDR1 PRHDT and CDR2 FYEKMQ (reference sequence). The CDR3 nucleotides read TGTGCCAGCAGCTTAGCCCGGGACAGGGACTATGGCTACACCTTC. It specifies CASSLARDRDYGYTF.

This clone was observed a few times. In DNA form, the CDR3 reads TGTGCCAGCAGCTCCATCAATTCACCCCTCCACTTT. It codes for CASSSINSPLHF. V gene TRBV7-9 combines with J gene TRBJ1-6; D not certain. V lost 4 bases, J lost 7 bases, and 5 bases lay in between. CDR3 length equals 12 residues. Germline-derived CDR1 and CDR2 are SEHNR and FQNEAQ (reference sequence).

This chain connects TRBV9 to TRBJ1-2; no definite D call. There are 15 residues in the CDR3. Germline CDR1 is SGDLS and CDR2 is YYNGEE. With 3 bases removed from V and 6 bases from J, the gap between germline ends came to 18 bases. CDR3 sequence reads: CASSASPRGGHGYTF. The CDR3 DNA reads as TGTGCCAGCAGCGCCTCCCCGCGGGGAGGACATGGCTACACCTTC. Drawing the rest from reference TRBV9 and TRBJ1-2, the complete variable domain is DSGVTQTPKHLITATGQRVTLRCSPRSGDLSVYWYQQSLDQGLQFLIQYYNGEERAKGNILERFSAQQFPDLHSELNLSSLELGDSALYFCASSASPRGGHGYTFGSGTRLTVV.

This clone has a handful of counts. This rearrangement joins TRBV2 to TRBJ1-4, with 12 bases fitting TRBD1. Germline trimming cut 5 bases from V and 10 bases from J; bases unmatched to any gene: 8. Germline CDR1 reads SNHLY; CDR2 reads FYNNEI. CDR3 size: 15 residues. As DNA, the CDR3 is TGTGCCAGCAGTTTCCGGGACAGGGGGCGCGGAAAACTGTTTTTT. Translated: CASSFRDRGRGKLFF.

This chain joins TRBV7-8 and TRBJ1-3; D not resolved. This CDR3 region has 16 residues. V was clipped by 5 bases and J by 0 bases, with 14 bases between them. Looked up from germline, CDR1 is SGHVS and CDR2 is FQNEAQ. CDR3 protein: CASSQMQASSGNTIYF. The CDR3, as DNA: TGTGCCAGCAGCCAAATGCAGGCCAGCTCTGGAAACACCATATATTTT.

In DNA, the CDR3 is TGTGCCAGCAGTATTGGACTAGCGGGAGGGGAGACCCAGTACTTC. Translation: CASSIGLAGGETQYF. The V call is TRBV11-3, the J call TRBJ2-5; 15 positions agree with TRBD2. The CDR3 runs 15 residues. Losses at the gene ends were 6 bases for V and 5 bases for J; bases not matched to a gene: 4. Germline V gene lookup returns CDR1 SGHNT and CDR2 YENEEA.

The chain links TRBV6-5 to TRBJ1-2; D ambiguous. The CDR3 sequence is 14 residues long. Trimming removed 6 bases from V and 5 bases from J, with 16 bases in between. CDR1 and CDR2 (germline): MNHEY, SVGAGI. DNA for the CDR3: TGTGCCAGCAGATCCACCTTACTATCGTATGGCTACACCTTC. Translated: CASRSTLLSYGYTF.

The V call is TRBV24-1, the J call TRBJ1-1, with TRBD1 matching 10 bases. After removal of 2 bases from V and 0 bases from J, the junction contained 2 bases not matched to a gene. CDR3 length equals 16 residues. CDR1 and CDR2 from the germline V gene are KGHDR and SFDVKD. The CDR3 DNA sequence: TGTGCCACCAGTGATTGGGACAGGGGTCTGAACACTGAAGCTTTCTTT. This encodes CATSDWDRGLNTEAFF.

The chain uses TRBV5-6 and TRBJ2-4; 9 nucleotides match TRBD2. V lost 4 bases and J lost 6; bases outside the gene matches: 5. Germline V lookup: CDR1 SGHDT, CDR2 YYEEEE. The CDR3 is made up of 14 amino acids. This CDR3 is CASSRTSAANIQYF. Here the CDR3 DNA reads TGTGCCAGCAGCAGGACTAGCGCGGCAAACATTCAGTACTTC.

This sequence joins TRBV10-3 and TRBJ1-2; 7 nucleotides line up with TRBD1. CDR1 and CDR2 (germline): ENHRY, SYGVKD. Unmatched junction bases numbered 1, after V lost 6 bases and J lost 0 bases. The CDR3 covers 13 residues. CDR3 amino acids: CAIRGQTNYGYTF. Here the CDR3 DNA reads TGTGCCATCAGGGGACAGACTAACTATGGCTACACCTTC.

The CDR3 region has the DNA TGTGCCAGCAGCCTACAGGCAAAATCCTCAACCTACGAGCAGTACTTC. Translation gives CASSLQAKSSTYEQYF. The chain uses TRBV13 and TRBJ2-7, with a tentative D call TRBD1 (5 bases). Trimming removed 5 bases at V and 2 bases at J, with 19 bases between. Germline lookup yields CDR1 PRHDT and CDR2 FYEKMQ (reference sequence). CDR3 length equals 16 residues.

This sequence joins TRBV6-6 and TRBJ2-4; 11 nucleotides line up with TRBD2. The ends lost 4 bases at V and 6 bases at J; junction bases unmatched: 5. Germline values: CDR1 MNHNY, CDR2 SVGAGI (reference sequence). This CDR3 comprises 15 residues. In DNA, the CDR3 is TGTGCCAGCAGTTTACTAGCGGGGGAGGTAAACATTCAGTACTTC. Translated, it gives CASSLLAGEVNIQYF.